Given below is one T cell receptor beta chain in context. The sample comes from a study of CD8 T cells in Susac syndrome. The length of the CDR3 is 16 residues. The V gene end was trimmed by 3 bases and the J gene end by 2 bases; junction bases not matched to a gene: 9. Per the germline V gene, CDR1 is SGHNT and CDR2 is YYREEE (reference sequence). The authors carried out high-throughput sequencing of TCR beta. They applied it to CD8+ and CD4+ T cells obtained from blood. Multiple sclerosis controls were treatment-naive patients with stable or active relapsing-remitting disease. Isolation of CD8+ and CD4+ T cells was performed negatively, whereas enrichment of TEMRA cells was done by FACS. Random hexamers were used to reverse transcribe the RNA input (about 0.5 to 1 ug). Across 54 Vbeta and 13 Jbeta, immunoSEQ multiplex PCR amplified TCR beta CDR3. MiXCR was run by TCRdb on the immunoSEQ multiplex PCR reads, yielding one entry per CDR3 protein. Among over 130,000 distinct CDR3 sequences listed, about 95% were seen once.

This rearrangement joins TRBV5-4 to TRBJ2-3; 7 bases are shared with TRBD2. The TCR originated in a human donor with multiple sclerosis. Sequenced: CD4+ T cells from PBMCs. The CDR3 is CASSSKAGGITDTQYF. Here the CDR3 DNA reads TGTGCCAGCAGCTCCAAGGCCGGGGGGATCACAGATACGCAGTATTTT.